The 24 T cell receptor beta chains in this list originate from one sample, sequenced in a study of T cell changes during pregnancy in multiple sclerosis. TCRdb keeps only in-frame clones here, not all; method: immunoSEQ multiplex PCR. The sample holds 45,000 or so clones, roughly 93% seen once. Sequenced input: PBMCs (not recorded whether the cells were cultured). The receptors originated from a female donor with multiple sclerosis, enrolled in a pregnancy study.

Points on this clone: An end of the junction differs from the germline gene, which may be a read error. The chain links TRBV5-1 to TRBJ1-3, with TRBD1 as a possible D gene (6 bases). This CDR3 is 15 amino acids long. Germline CDR1 and CDR2: SGHRS and YFSETQ. For the CDR3, the DNA is TGCGCCAGCAGCTTGGTTGGGGGCTCTGGAAACACCACATATTTT. This translates into CASSLVGGSGNTTYF.

J is TRBJ2-7 and V is TRBV7-9; D is undetermined. Per the germline V gene, CDR1 is SEHNR and CDR2 is FQNEAQ (reference sequence). V was clipped by 4 bases and J by 4 bases, with 17 bases between them. The CDR3 is made up of 15 amino acids. The CDR3 loop reads CASSSGGFQFYEQYF. The CDR3 DNA is TGTGCCAGCAGCTCCGGCGGATTCCAGTTTTACGAGCAGTACTTC.

V and J are TRBV27 and TRBJ1-2; TRBD1 aligns across 7 bases. Trimming at V came to 5 bases and at J to 6 bases, leaving 21 bases not matched to a gene. The CDR3 totals 18 residues. Germline loops: CDR1 MNHEY, CDR2 SMNVEV (reference sequence). CDR3 sequence reads: CASSEFTTDRQRKNGYTF. In nucleotides, the CDR3 is TGTGCCAGCAGTGAATTTACCACGGACAGGCAACGAAAGAATGGCTACACCTTC.

V is TRBV5-5 and J is TRBJ1-1; weak D call: TRBD1 (5 bases). CDR3 length: 15 amino acids. V lost 3 bases and J lost 4, with 16 bases in between. CDR1 is SGHKS and CDR2 is YYEKEE in the germline V gene (reference sequence). CDR3 in DNA: TGTGCCAGCAGCTCCGAGGGGTGGGGGAGCACTGAAGCTTTCTTT. Its protein product is CASSSEGWGSTEAFF.

This chain links TRBV6-6 with TRBJ1-2; D gene unclear. V was cut by 7 bases and J by 3 bases, with 18 bases left in between. Germline V CDR1 and CDR2: MNHNY, SVGAGI (reference sequence). This CDR3 comprises 15 residues. CDR3 loop: CASKKNLGGDYGYTF. CDR3 DNA sequence: TGTGCCAGCAAGAAAAATCTAGGAGGAGACTATGGCTACACCTTC.

The CDR3 DNA sequence: TGTGCCAGCAGCACTCCACATACCGGGAGCTGGAATGAGCAGTTCTTC. Protein: CASSTPHTGSWNEQFF. This rearrangement joins TRBV5-6 to TRBJ2-1; perhaps TRBD2 as D (6 bases). This CDR3 is 16 amino acids long. Per germline, CDR1 SGHDT and CDR2 YYEEEE. Trimming took 4 bases from V and 7 from J, leaving 21 bases between them.

The rearrangement uses TRBV5-1 and TRBJ1-2; tentative D call: TRBD1 (6 bases). The V and J ends lost 4 bases and 4 bases respectively, with 17 bases between them. From germline, CDR1 is SGHRS and CDR2 YFSETQ. This CDR3 comprises 15 residues. The CDR3 DNA is TGCGCCAGCAGCCTGGGGCCAGGGGACGGCTATGGCTACACCTTC. Translation gives CASSLGPGDGYGYTF.

The gene calls are TRBV19 and TRBJ1-2, with D unclear. The CDR3 extends over 14 amino acids. CDR1 is LNHDA and CDR2 is SQIVND in the germline V gene (reference sequence). V lost 8 bases, J lost 2 bases, and 15 bases lay in between. CDR3 coding DNA: TGTGCCAGTCGCTTCCTGGGAAGAAACTATGGCTACACCTTC. Translation gives CASRFLGRNYGYTF.

This clone is a singleton in its sample. The chain couples TRBV10-3 to TRBJ1-4, with 12 bases lining up with TRBD1. V gave up 6 bases and J gave up 8 bases; unmatched junction bases: 7. CDR1 and CDR2 (germline): ENHRY, SYGVKD. CDR3 length: 15 amino acids. The CDR3 region has the DNA TGTGCCATCAGAGAAGGGACAGGGGGCGACGAAAAACTGTTTTTT. This sequence encodes CAIREGTGGDEKLFF.

As DNA, the CDR3 is TGCAGCGTTTCCCGACTAGGAGGGGCTCCGGGGCAGTTCTTC. As protein: CSVSRLGGAPGQFF. The chain links TRBV29-1 to TRBJ2-1; possible D gene TRBD2, 6 bases. This CDR3 comprises 14 residues. In germline, CDR1 is SQVTM, CDR2 ANQGSEA. V was pared by 5 bases and J by 12 bases, with 23 bases between.

This clone was detected once. V gene TRBV7-8 combines with J gene TRBJ1-4; no clear D. With 0 bases removed from V and 7 bases from J, the gap between germline ends came to 9 bases. CDR1 and CDR2 (germline): SGHVS, FQNEAQ. This CDR3 is 14 amino acids long. CDR3 in DNA: TGTGCCAGCAGCTTAGCTGGGCAAGGTGAAAAACTGTTTTTT. Translating it yields CASSLAGQGEKLFF.

The CDR3 DNA reads TGTGCCAGCAGTGAAGTGGCTAGGGCAGATACGCAGTATTTT. This encodes CASSEVARADTQYF. The chain employs TRBV25-1 and TRBJ2-3; D not resolved. V lost 2 bases to trimming and J lost 4 bases, with 10 bases between them. The length of the CDR3 is 14 residues. Germline CDR1 reads MGHDK; CDR2 reads SYGVNS.

The J gene is TRBJ2-2, the V gene TRBV30, with D maybe TRBD2 (6 bases). From germline, CDR1 is GTSNPN and CDR2 SVGIG (reference sequence). V lost 0 bases and J 6 bases, leaving 11 bases between the germline ends. The CDR3 is 14 residues long. CDR3 sequence reads: CAWSVSRLAGELFF. The CDR3, as DNA: TGTGCCTGGAGTGTCTCTAGACTAGCCGGGGAGCTGTTTTTT.

CDR3 bases: TGTGCCAGCCCCCCATCGGACCAAAACCAAGAGACCCAGTACTTC. The encoded protein is CASPPSDQNQETQYF. The chain uses TRBV7-9 and TRBJ2-5; D not certain. Germline values: CDR1 SEHNR, CDR2 FQNEAQ (reference sequence). V dropped 8 bases and J dropped 0 bases, with 16 bases sitting between them. CDR3 length equals 15 residues.

The sample holds a few counts of this clone. The chain combines TRBV19 with TRBJ2-7; a possible D gene is TRBD1 (6 bases). Germline lookup yields CDR1 LNHDA and CDR2 SQIVND (reference sequence). The CDR3 spans 14 residues. Trimming removed 5 bases from V and 7 bases from J, with 18 bases in between. The CDR3 spells CASSAGTSVGEQYF. The CDR3 coding sequence is TGTGCCAGTAGTGCCGGGACATCAGTGGGAGAGCAGTACTTC.

The V and J genes are TRBV2 and TRBJ2-2; D tentatively fits TRBD1 or TRBD2 (6 bases each). Germline V gene lookup returns CDR1 SNHLY and CDR2 FYNNEI. The CDR3 sequence is 15 residues long. With 6 bases removed from V and 3 bases from J, the gap between germline ends came to 14 bases. Here the CDR3 DNA reads TGTGCCAGCAGGGCCGGTAGGGGGGACACCGGGGAGCTGTTTTTT. Amino acid sequence: CASRAGRGDTGELFF.

In this sample, this clone turned up once. The V gene is TRBV28, the J gene TRBJ1-5, with D hard to call. There are 14 residues in the CDR3. Per the germline V gene, CDR1 is MDHEN and CDR2 is SYDVKM. With 9 bases removed from V and 5 bases from J, the gap between germline ends came to 17 bases. The chain's CDR3 is CASNPTGEDQPQHF. The CDR3 DNA follows: TGTGCCAGTAATCCCACCGGGGAGGATCAGCCCCAGCATTTT.

The chain carries TRBV7-9 and TRBJ2-3; D possibly matches TRBD1 or TRBD2 (5 bases each). Deletions cut 5 bases from V and 5 bases from J, with 20 bases between. Per the germline V gene, CDR1 is SEHNR and CDR2 is FQNEAQ (reference sequence). This CDR3 region has 16 residues. The CDR3 nucleotides are TGTGCCAGCAGCACACCAGGGCGGGCAGAGGAAGATACGCAGTATTTT. It specifies CASSTPGRAEEDTQYF.

V usage is TRBV7-9 and J usage is TRBJ1-1; D gene uncertain. V shed 6 bases and J shed 6 bases, with 17 bases lying between them. The CDR3 loop spans 14 amino acids. CDR1 SEHNR and CDR2 FQNEAQ come from the germline V gene (reference sequence). The CDR3 bases are TGTGCCAGCAGTAAGGCAGGTCCTATACCTGAAGCTTTCTTT. Its translation: CASSKAGPIPEAFF.

This clone was counted a single time. The V call is TRBV7-3, the J call TRBJ2-1, with D unclear. Trimming removed 5 bases at V and 0 bases at J, with 11 bases between. CDR3 length: 15 amino acids. Germline V gives CDR1 SGHTA, CDR2 FQGTGA. For the CDR3, the DNA is TGTGCCAGCAGCCCAGACCCCAGCTCCTACAATGAGCAGTTCTTC. This encodes CASSPDPSSYNEQFF.

The chain employs TRBV28 and TRBJ2-1; tentatively, D is TRBD2 (6 bases). The ends were cut back, 6 bases at V and 2 bases at J, with 17 bases in the middle. The CDR3 is made up of 16 amino acids. In germline, CDR1 is MDHEN, CDR2 SYDVKM. CDR3 amino acids: CASSFRGVGPYNEQFF. The DNA for the CDR3 is TGTGCCAGCAGCTTCCGCGGGGTAGGACCCTACAATGAGCAGTTCTTC.

The CDR3 here is CASSPPGQVWGYTF. Here the CDR3 DNA reads TGTGCCAGCAGTCCCCCTGGACAGGTTTGGGGCTACACCTTC. The chain joins TRBV27 to TRBJ1-2, with 7 bases aligning to TRBD1. The CDR3 totals 14 residues. Per the germline V gene, CDR1 is MNHEY and CDR2 is SMNVEV (reference sequence). J gave up 8 bases and V 5 bases, and 11 bases lay outside the gene matches.

The chain employs TRBV28 and TRBJ2-6; the D is unclear. The CDR3 length is 12 residues. Germline V lookup: CDR1 MDHEN, CDR2 SYDVKM. The germline V and J ends were trimmed by 6 bases and 2 bases, with 2 bases remaining between them. The DNA of the CDR3 is TGTGCCAGCAGCCCTGGGGCCAACGTCCTGACTTTC. This gives the protein CASSPGANVLTF. Full variable domain (outside the CDR3, taken from reference TRBV28 and TRBJ2-6): DVKVTQSSRYLVKRTGEKVFLECVQDMDHENMFWYRQDPGLGLRLIYFSYDVKMKEKGDIPEGYSVSREKKERFSLILESASTNQTSMYLCASSPGANVLTFGAGSRLTVL.

The chain recombines TRBV7-9 with TRBJ2-1, with 8 bases identical to TRBD2. The V gene's germline CDR1 is SEHNR and CDR2 FQNEAQ (reference sequence). The CDR3 consists of 15 residues. V dropped 4 bases and J dropped 5; count of bases not matched to a gene: 7. CDR3 in amino acids: CASSSRTSPDNEQFF. In DNA, the CDR3 is TGTGCCAGCAGCTCCCGGACTAGCCCCGACAATGAGCAGTTCTTC.